This TCR beta chain was recorded in a study of blood T cells in healthy people across ages (dated by TCRdb to between 2014 and 2017). As for the study more broadly: In model experiments, template switching captured about one uniquely barcoded TCR beta cDNA molecule for every two T cells. The donors were divided into four age groups: young (average 16 years), middle-aged (approximately 42), aged (approximately 64) and long-lived (more than 75). To avoid experimental bias, donors of different ages were distributed randomly across sequencing lanes. Using deep sequencing normalized with unique cDNA molecular identifiers, the study measured how TCR beta repertoire diversity changes with age. Using the same blood draw, the study looked at two additional independent replicas of 1 million unique cDNA reads for two donors, one aged 18 to 30 and the other aged 80 or older.

The germline V gene provides CDR1 SGHNT and CDR2 YENEEA. The CDR3 has 16 amino acids, counting the end cysteine and phenylalanine. Of the read, only the CDR3 DNA is kept; its 48 bases are in frame from base 1. V is trimmed back by 3 bases and J by 5 bases, and the junction contains 6 bases that no gene match accounts for. Receptors were amplified or captured by 5' RACE. For sequencing, an Illumina HiSeq 2500 was employed. A second PCR of roughly 6 to 12 cycles was run with a J-beta primer mix and a sample-barcoded 5' primer. A unique molecular identifier was introduced onto each TCR beta cDNA molecule by a template-switch 5' adaptor carrying 12 random nucleotides. Each sample yielded at least 3 million CDR3-containing paired-end reads. First-strand cDNA synthesis was performed from all RNA using the Mint cDNA synthesis kit, with priming by a TRBC-specific oligonucleotide. All cDNA was treated with uracil-DNA glycosylase and then went through a first 18-cycle PCR with the universal primers M1SS and BC2_uni_R. In the paper's pipeline: For normalization, 1 million high-quality reads, each with a distinct molecular identifier, were randomly selected from each sample. Instead of being binned into consensus sequences, reads that shared molecular identifiers were thrown out. CDR3 identification, clonotype clustering and error correction used MiTCR with a Q25 quality threshold and the strictest error-elimination algorithm. A nonparametric unseen species model with Euler transformation was used to estimate a lower bound on total TCR beta diversity. TCRdb reanalyzed the raw reads on its own, using fastp at Q25 for trimming and MiXCR for clone calling, and kept in-frame beta chains. One record per CDR3 amino acid sequence lists the most common genes and DNA. The V and J calls reflect TCRdb's pipeline rather than the authors' work. The table for this sample lists over a million distinct CDR3 sequences; 35% to 50% of them were counted only once. The ten top clones hold approximately 20% of the sample.

Broader findings and caveats from the paper: As age increased, observed TCR beta diversity per million T cells dropped in a roughly linear way, and a significant reduction was already evident by age 40. Compared with the aged group, more naive CD4+ T cells, fewer expanded clones and increased TCR diversity were shown by the long-lived group, suggesting age selection. Because the CMV infection status of the donors was unknown, age-related changes in expanded clonotypes may potentially have been confounded. There was a strong correlation between observed TCR beta diversity and the percentage of naive T cells measured by flow cytometry. Estimates of total diversity based on one million sequenced T cells were considered lower bounds and underestimates. Because profiling used bulk unsorted PBMCs, naive and antigen-experienced compartments could not be compared conclusively.

There are a few counts of this clonotype. This receptor's antigen is unknown. Base-call qualities are not available, and no considerably larger clone is one nucleotide away. Donors were a few dozen systemically healthy Caucasian individuals from Russia aged 6 to 90 years. Around 10 milliliters of peripheral blood were drawn from each donor into EDTA-treated Vacutainer tubes. Ficoll-Paque density-gradient centrifugation was used to isolate PBMCs, with at least 6.5 million per sample. Trizol reagent was used to extract total RNA from PBMCs, with at least 5 micrograms per sample. For every donor, an aliquot of PBMCs went through flow cytometry to measure the percentages of naive CD45RAhigh/CD27high T cells.

The receptor comes from a woman aged 60 to 75 in good health. The V and J genes are TRBV11-3 and TRBJ2-3; 12 junctional bases match TRBD2. Sequencing was done on a sample of blood. The DNA sequence is as follows: TGTGCCAGCAGCTTGGGGCCGGGACTAGCGGGAGATACGCAGTATTTT. Translated, it reads CASSLGPGLAGDTQYF.